This T cell receptor (beta chain) was captured in a study of identical twins. Study-level results: Researchers caution that invariant MAIT and iNKT cells could partly confound zero-insertion analyses.

This clonotype appeared a few times. Its antigen is not identified. Healthy Caucasians, and only they, were the donors. cDNA molecules carried unique molecular identifiers, and template switching added a universal primer site. TCRdb redid the calling of the 5' RACE reads with MiXCR, one entry per CDR3 protein. The repertoire includes 650,000 to 750,000 distinct CDR3 sequences, approximately 21% of them detected once, and 4% to 5.5% sits in the top ten. V was clipped by 6 bases and J by 6 bases; unmatched bases: 7. The CDR3 runs 13 residues. The V gene's germline CDR1 is DFQATT and CDR2 SNEGSKA (reference sequence). These data also formed part of another study, on T cells expressing NK-cell markers. This second study says: There remained a lack of clarity about HCMV specificity of expanded NKG2C+ T cell clones.

Sequencing was performed on PBMCs. The sequence derives from a woman in her late teens or twenties in good health. V is TRBV20-1 and J is TRBJ2-7; TRBD2 agrees at 11 bases. Here the CDR3 reads CSAPLAGGGEQYF. In DNA form, the CDR3 reads TGCAGTGCGCCCCTAGCGGGGGGAGGCGAGCAGTACTTC.